The next 13 T cell receptor beta chains were all read from a single sample in a study of human T cells and chemical hapten exposure. MiXCR was run by TCRdb on the 5' RACE reads, yielding one entry per CDR3 protein. The data show 120,000 to 150,000 distinct CDR3 sequences, roughly 4.1% seen once. The total RNA was obtained from whole blood that was not fractionated. Receptors were obtained from a female donor in good health.

This clonotype was found many times. CDR3 coding DNA: TGTGCCAGCAGCTTAGGTCAGTCCCAAAAAGCTTTCTTT. Translating gives CASSLGQSQKAFF. The V and J genes are TRBV7-2 and TRBJ1-1, with D uncertain. CDR1 SGHTA and CDR2 FQGNSA come from the germline V gene. V was trimmed by 1 base and J by 9 bases, leaving 12 bases between them. This CDR3 comprises 13 residues.

In its sample, this clonotype was seen a few times. The genes are TRBV2 and TRBJ1-1; D ambiguous. This CDR3 spans 12 amino acids. V was clipped by 4 bases and J by 1 base, with 4 bases between them. Germline V gene data show CDR1 as SNHLY and CDR2 as FYNNEI. The CDR3 coding sequence is TGTGCCAGCAGTGGGCAGAACACTGAAGCTTTCTTT. This sequence encodes CASSGQNTEAFF.

The sample holds many counts of this clonotype. This sequence joins TRBV5-4 and TRBJ1-4; D gene ambiguous. Germline lookup yields CDR1 SGHNT and CDR2 YYREEE (reference sequence). Trimming stripped 0 bases from V and 1 base from J, with 4 bases between. The CDR3 length is 14 residues. The CDR3 loop reads CASSLEGTNEKLFF. The CDR3 nucleotides are TGTGCCAGCAGCTTGGAAGGAACTAATGAAAAACTGTTTTTT.

J is TRBJ2-7 and V is TRBV12-3 or TRBV12-4; D is perhaps TRBD2 (5 bases). The CDR3 spans 15 residues. The V gene lost 1 base and the J gene lost 5 bases, with 15 bases spanning the gap. Here the CDR3 reads CASSLEAGDSDEQYF. The CDR3 nucleotides read TGTGCCAGCAGTTTAGAGGCAGGTGATAGCGACGAGCAGTACTTC.

To note about this clonotype: A read error is possible here, since a much larger clone lies one base away. This sequence joins TRBV28 and TRBJ1-1; the D gene is possibly TRBD1 (6 bases). This CDR3 comprises 13 residues. V was cut by 7 bases and J by 1 base, with 10 bases left in between. Germline lookup yields CDR1 MDHEN and CDR2 SYDVKM. The CDR3 here is CASIDRRNTEAFF. CDR3 coding DNA: TGTGCCAGCATCGACAGGAGGAACACTGAAGCTTTCTTT.

This clonotype was recorded at least ten times. This sequence joins TRBV5-6 and TRBJ2-2; D is undetermined. With 1 base removed from V and 5 bases from J, the gap between germline ends came to 12 bases. The V gene's germline CDR1 is SGHDT and CDR2 YYEEEE. The CDR3 consists of 15 residues. For the CDR3, the DNA is TGTGCCAGCAGCTTGCAATCGTGGCTTACCGGGGAGCTGTTTTTT. This sequence encodes CASSLQSWLTGELFF.

This clonotype is judged medium-sized (0.01 to 0.1%). This sequence joins TRBV20-1 and TRBJ2-7, with a possible D match to TRBD2 (6 bases). From germline, CDR1 is DFQATT and CDR2 SNEGSKA (reference sequence). This CDR3 has 16 residues. Trimming took 1 base from V and 0 from J, leaving 16 bases between them. For the CDR3, the DNA is TGCAGTGCTAGAGTGGCAGCGGGCGACTTCTCCTACGAGCAGTACTTC. Its protein product is CSARVAAGDFSYEQYF.

This chain uses TRBV25-1 with TRBJ1-5, with D possibly being TRBD1 (5 bases). The CDR3 is 14 amino acids. Germline V lookup: CDR1 MGHDK, CDR2 SYGVNS. With 6 bases removed from V and 0 bases from J, the gap between germline ends came to 9 bases. This chain's CDR3 is CASSRDGSNQPQHF. The CDR3, as DNA: TGTGCCAGCAGCCGGGACGGTAGCAATCAGCCCCAGCATTTT. The variable domain in full, with the rest retrieved from reference TRBV25-1 and TRBJ1-5, is EADIYQTPRYLVIGTGKKITLECSQTMGHDKMYWYQQDPGMELHLIHYSYGVNSTEKGDLSSESTVSRIRTEHFPLTLESARPSHTSQYLCASSRDGSNQPQHFGDGTRLSIL.

This clonotype has at least ten counts. J is TRBJ2-3 and V is TRBV29-1; TRBD1 matches at 7 bases. CDR1 is SQVTM and CDR2 is ANQGSEA in the germline V gene. The CDR3 runs to 13 residues. V trimming: 5 bases; J trimming: 4 bases; junction bases outside the gene matches: 6. CDR3 loop: CSVPTGAPDTQYF. DNA of the CDR3: TGCAGCGTTCCCACAGGGGCCCCAGATACGCAGTATTTT.

Ten or more counts support this clonotype. The chain links TRBV29-1 to TRBJ1-2; unclear D gene. Germline V gene lookup returns CDR1 SQVTM and CDR2 ANQGSEA. The CDR3 length is 11 residues. Trimming removed 7 bases at V and 5 bases at J, with 11 bases between. CDR3 in DNA: TGCAGCGCAGGACGGTTATATGGCTACACCTTC. Amino acid sequence: CSAGRLYGYTF.

This clonotype came up many times. The chain carries TRBV20-1 and TRBJ1-6; 7 nucleotides align to TRBD1. Trimming at V came to 1 base and at J to 10 bases, leaving 7 bases not matched to a gene. This CDR3 has 14 residues. Germline loops: CDR1 DFQATT, CDR2 SNEGSKA (reference sequence). For the CDR3, the DNA is TGCAGTGCTAGAGTCCGGCAGGGGGACTCACCCCTCCACTTT. This gives the protein CSARVRQGDSPLHF.

This chain connects TRBV11-2 to TRBJ2-1, with 12 positions matching TRBD2. The V gene end was trimmed by 5 bases and the J gene end by 9 bases; junction bases not matched to a gene: 5. CDR3 size: 14 residues. Germline loops: CDR1 SGHAT, CDR2 FQNNGV. In DNA, the CDR3 is TGTGCCAGCAGCCTACTAGCGGGGGGAGGTGAGCAGTTCTTC. Amino acid sequence: CASSLLAGGGEQFF.

The table lists this clonotype with many counts. V usage is TRBV18 and J usage is TRBJ1-1; 7 bases line up with TRBD1. The CDR3 loop spans 15 amino acids. Germline V gives CDR1 KGHSH, CDR2 LQKENI. The ends lost 3 bases at V and 7 bases at J; junction bases unmatched: 11. The CDR3 sequence is CASSPRDRLNDEAFF. The CDR3 DNA follows: TGTGCCAGCTCACCCAGGGACAGACTAAATGATGAAGCTTTCTTT.